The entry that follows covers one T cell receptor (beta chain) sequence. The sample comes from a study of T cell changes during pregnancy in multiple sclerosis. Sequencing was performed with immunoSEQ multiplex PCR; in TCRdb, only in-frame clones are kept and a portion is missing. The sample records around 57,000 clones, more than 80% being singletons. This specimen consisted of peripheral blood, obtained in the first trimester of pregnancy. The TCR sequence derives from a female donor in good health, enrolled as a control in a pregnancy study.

The CDR3: CASSVGLMDRGGHGDDTQYF. Written as DNA, the CDR3 is TGTGCCAGCAGCGTAGGCCTGATGGACCGCGGGGGGCATGGTGACGATACGCAGTATTTT. V is TRBV9 and J is TRBJ2-3, with 8 bases fitting TRBD2. CDR1 SGDLS and CDR2 YYNGEE come from the germline V gene. Trimming took 0 bases from V and 6 from J; bases not matched to a gene: 21. This CDR3 spans 20 amino acids.